One and the same sample provided the 14 T cell receptor beta chains below, sequenced in a study of blood T cell repertoires in COVID-19. The table came from immunoSEQ multiplex PCR; TCRdb's copy has only in-frame clones and leaves some out. The data show over 250,000 clones, roughly 86% seen once. Sequenced input: peripheral blood. The receptors originated from a man between 35 and 55 years old who had recovered from COVID-19.

This sequence joins TRBV2 and TRBJ1-5, with D perhaps matching TRBD1 (5 bases). This CDR3 contains 15 residues. Trimming cost V 8 bases and J 5 bases, with 19 bases left between them. Per germline, CDR1 SNHLY and CDR2 FYNNEI. DNA of the CDR3: TGTGCCAGCGCCGGGGGGGGAGCAAGAGATCAGCCCCAGCATTTT. The encoded protein is CASAGGGARDQPQHF.

This sequence joins TRBV10-3 and TRBJ2-7, with D tentatively TRBD1 (6 bases). The CDR3 covers 15 residues. Trimming cost V 6 bases and J 1 base, with 16 bases left between them. Germline CDR1 reads ENHRY; CDR2 reads SYGVKD. CDR3 in amino acids: CAIRATGTRSYEQYF. The CDR3 DNA reads as TGTGCCATCAGGGCCACCGGGACAAGGTCCTACGAGCAGTACTTC.

The chain uses TRBV9 and TRBJ2-5, with 11 nucleotides matching TRBD2. Trimming cost V 2 bases and J 3 bases; bases outside gene matches: 6. There are 16 residues in the CDR3. Per germline, CDR1 SGDLS and CDR2 YYNGEE. CDR3 sequence: CASSVVSGGAEETQYF. The CDR3 DNA is TGTGCCAGCAGCGTCGTTAGCGGGGGGGCCGAAGAGACCCAGTACTTC. Full variable domain (missing parts from reference TRBV9 and TRBJ2-5): DSGVTQTPKHLITATGQRVTLRCSPRSGDLSVYWYQQSLDQGLQFLIQYYNGEERAKGNILERFSAQQFPDLHSELNLSSLELGDSALYFCASSVVSGGAEETQYFGPGTRLLVL.

V is TRBV15 and J is TRBJ2-1; 11 bases are shared with TRBD2. The germline CDR1 and CDR2 sequences are LNHNV and YYDKDF (reference sequence). V dropped 0 bases and J dropped 0; count of bases not matched to a gene: 10. The CDR3 has 20 residues. CDR3 sequence reads: CATSRDRVSGGVSSYNEQFF. As DNA, the CDR3 is TGTGCCACCAGCAGAGATCGGGTTAGCGGGGGGGTGAGCTCCTACAATGAGCAGTTCTTC.

Concerning this clone: The junction departs from germline at one end; a sequencing error may be responsible. The rearrangement joins TRBV10-1 to TRBJ2-7; weak D call: TRBD2 (5 bases). Germline V gene lookup returns CDR1 WNHNN and CDR2 SYGVQD (reference sequence). The CDR3 extends over 13 amino acids. The CDR3 DNA is TGCGCCACCAGTCCGGGGAAGTCCTACGAGCAGTACTTC. Translated, it gives CATSPGKSYEQYF.

The V call is TRBV6-5, the J call TRBJ2-3; tentative D call: TRBD2 (6 bases). CDR1 and CDR2 (germline): MNHEY, SVGAGI. The germline V and J ends were trimmed by 0 bases and 4 bases, with 14 bases remaining between them. The length of the CDR3 is 16 residues. This CDR3 reads CASSYSGTGDPDTQYF. Here the CDR3 DNA reads TGTGCCAGCAGTTACTCGGGGACTGGCGATCCAGATACGCAGTATTTT.

CDR3 in amino acids: CASSARGSPLHF. The CDR3 coding sequence is TGCGCCAGCAGCGCCAGGGGTTCACCCCTCCACTTT. The chain combines TRBV5-1 with TRBJ1-6; tentatively, D is TRBD1 (6 bases). The CDR3 totals 12 residues. The V gene's germline CDR1 is SGHRS and CDR2 YFSETQ. Trimming removed 4 bases from V and 9 bases from J, with 8 bases in between.

This chain joins TRBV11-3 and TRBJ2-6; TRBD1 agrees at 10 bases. Germline V gives CDR1 SGHNT, CDR2 YENEEA. This CDR3 has 16 amino acids. V was clipped by 7 bases and J by 0 bases; unmatched bases: 3. The CDR3 DNA reads TGTGCCAGCAATCGGGACAGGGGCTCTGGGGCCAACGTCCTGACTTTC. Residues: CASNRDRGSGANVLTF.

The chain recombines TRBV6-5 with TRBJ2-7; tentative D call: TRBD1 (5 bases). V lost 0 bases and J lost 2, with 14 bases in between. This CDR3 has 16 amino acids. CDR1 and CDR2 from the germline V gene are MNHEY and SVGAGI. This CDR3 is CASSYSKHRRAYEQYF. CDR3 nucleotide sequence: TGTGCCAGCAGTTACTCGAAACACAGGCGAGCCTACGAGCAGTACTTC.

The chain links TRBV19 to TRBJ1-2, with 11 bases fitting TRBD1. The V gene's germline CDR1 is LNHDA and CDR2 SQIVND (reference sequence). Germline trimming cut 6 bases from V and 6 bases from J; bases unmatched to any gene: 6. The CDR3 runs 14 residues. The DNA for the CDR3 is TGTGCCAGTAGCCCCTGGGACAGGGGGAATGGCTACACCTTC. This gives the protein CASSPWDRGNGYTF. The variable domain in full, with the rest retrieved from reference TRBV19 and TRBJ1-2, is DGGITQSPKYLFRKEGQNVTLSCEQNLNHDAMYWYRQDPGQGLRLIYYSQIVNDFQKGDIAEGYSVSREKKESFPLTVTSAQKNPTAFYLCASSPWDRGNGYTFGSGTRLTVV.

The chain joins TRBV6-5 to TRBJ1-2; no firm D call. The V and J ends lost 2 bases and 4 bases respectively, with 5 bases between them. The germline V gene has CDR1 MNHEY and CDR2 SVGAGI. The CDR3 has 12 residues. The CDR3 spells CASSYRVYGYTF. CDR3 nucleotide sequence: TGTGCCAGCAGTTACCGGGTCTATGGCTACACCTTC.

The genes are TRBV6-5 and TRBJ1-2; 10 bases fit TRBD1. Trimming took 6 bases from V and 7 from J; bases not matched to a gene: 5. The CDR3 runs to 13 residues. The germline gives CDR1 MNHEY, CDR2 SVGAGI. The CDR3 DNA is TGTGCCAGCAGGAGGGGACAGGGGCTTGGCTACACCTTC. This sequence encodes CASRRGQGLGYTF.

Only a few counts were recorded for this clone. The genes are TRBV10-1 and TRBJ2-1; 10 bases map to TRBD1. The CDR3 runs 17 residues. Per the germline V gene, CDR1 is WNHNN and CDR2 is SYGVQD (reference sequence). J was trimmed by 8 bases and V by 0 bases; bases with no gene match: 10. CDR3 sequence: CASSESRDRGPGHEQFF. The CDR3 DNA reads TGCGCCAGCAGTGAGTCAAGGGACAGGGGTCCAGGGCATGAGCAGTTCTTC.

This sequence joins TRBV19 and TRBJ2-1; 11 bases are a match to TRBD2. Germline CDR1 is LNHDA and CDR2 is SQIVND (reference sequence). With 8 bases clipped from V and 5 bases from J, the junction kept 11 bases outside the gene matches. The CDR3 runs 16 residues. As DNA, the CDR3 is TGTGCCAGTCAAGGACTAGCGGGTCTTCCAAACAATGAGCAGTTCTTC. It translates to CASQGLAGLPNNEQFF.